Below, 14 T cell receptor beta chains from the same sample are listed, as sequenced in a study of cytomegalovirus exposure and HLA in healthy donors. 60 Vbeta and 13 Jbeta primers were used in PCR. Using immunoSEQ multiplex PCR, the repertoire was profiled, and TCRdb retains in-frame clones only, with some absent. This repertoire shows around 150,000 clones, approximately 78% found once; its top ten account for about 0.98%. Sequencing used PBMCs. Source of these receptors: a girl between 2 and 10 years old in good health and CMV-seropositive.

The V gene is TRBV29-1, the J gene TRBJ2-7; a possible D gene is TRBD2 (5 bases). Germline V gives CDR1 SQVTM, CDR2 ANQGSEA. V gave up 2 bases and J gave up 1 base, with 9 bases separating them. The CDR3 is 13 residues long. The CDR3 sequence: CSVESGRSYEQYF. The DNA for the CDR3 is TGCAGCGTTGAATCGGGGAGATCCTACGAGCAGTACTTC.

This clone turned up a few times. The gene calls are TRBV29-1 and TRBJ1-1, with D unresolved. The CDR3 extends over 12 amino acids. V was shortened by 8 bases and J by 0 bases, with 10 bases between the two germline ends. Germline V CDR1 and CDR2: SQVTM, ANQGSEA. The CDR3 loop is CSPSPLNTEAFF. The DNA for the CDR3 is TGCAGCCCCTCCCCGTTGAACACTGAAGCTTTCTTT.

Only one count was recorded for this clone. The chain couples TRBV16 to TRBJ1-1, with no clear D. The CDR3 runs 14 residues. Trimming pared 1 base from V and 0 bases from J, leaving 6 bases between. Germline loops: CDR1 KGHSY, CDR2 FQNENV. The CDR3 loop reads CASSQFRVNTEAFF. The CDR3 bases are TGTGCCAGCAGCCAATTTCGGGTGAACACTGAAGCTTTCTTT.

The chain couples TRBV9 to TRBJ2-6; D unclear. The V gene's germline CDR1 is SGDLS and CDR2 YYNGEE. Trimming removed 3 bases from V and 3 bases from J, with 13 bases in between. CDR3 size: 16 residues. DNA of the CDR3: TGTGCCAGCAGCGCTCGCACACCAGGTGGGGCCAACGTCCTGACTTTC. Residues: CASSARTPGGANVLTF.

The V and J genes are TRBV9 and TRBJ2-3; 7 bases agree with TRBD2. Germline trimming cut 4 bases from V and 0 bases from J; bases unmatched to any gene: 14. This CDR3 spans 18 amino acids. Germline CDR1 SGDLS, CDR2 YYNGEE. CDR3 residues: CASSPLREGLASTDTQYF. For the CDR3, the DNA is TGTGCCAGCAGCCCCCTCAGGGAGGGGCTAGCGAGCACAGATACGCAGTATTTT.

J is TRBJ2-3 and V is TRBV19; the D gene is possibly TRBD2 (5 bases). The CDR3 extends over 14 amino acids. CDR1 and CDR2 (germline): LNHDA, SQIVND (reference sequence). V lost 3 bases and J lost 4, with 11 bases in between. The CDR3 protein is CASSISGRPDTQYF. CDR3 nucleotides: TGTGCCAGTAGTATTTCGGGGAGACCAGATACGCAGTATTTT.

J is TRBJ2-1 and V is TRBV6-4; D is perhaps TRBD2 (7 bases). Trimming took off 7 bases at V and 3 bases at J, with 13 bases between the two ends. Germline lookup yields CDR1 MRHNA and CDR2 SNTAGT. The CDR3 runs 14 residues. CDR3 nucleotides: TGTGCCAGCAAAGGGGAGGGGGACTACAATGAGCAGTTCTTC. It encodes CASKGEGDYNEQFF.

This clone showed up just a few times. V usage is TRBV6-1 and J usage is TRBJ2-3; TRBD1 might be the D (5 bases). V dropped 3 bases and J dropped 9 bases, with 13 bases sitting between them. The CDR3 runs 13 residues. From germline, CDR1 is MNHNS and CDR2 SASEGT. In DNA form, the CDR3 reads TGTGCCAGCAGTGACCCCAGGGCGCGGACGCAGTATTTT. Translating it yields CASSDPRARTQYF.

In its sample, this clone was seen once. The rearrangement links TRBV9 to TRBJ2-2, with 7 bases identical to TRBD1. From germline, CDR1 is SGDLS and CDR2 YYNGEE. CDR3 length: 15 amino acids. V dropped 3 bases and J dropped 5; count of bases not matched to a gene: 7. CDR3 DNA: TGTGCCAGCAGCGAAAAGGGGGCGGGTACCGGGGAGCTGTTTTTT. It yields the protein CASSEKGAGTGELFF. Full variable domain (missing parts from reference TRBV9 and TRBJ2-2): DSGVTQTPKHLITATGQRVTLRCSPRSGDLSVYWYQQSLDQGLQFLIQYYNGEERAKGNILERFSAQQFPDLHSELNLSSLELGDSALYFCASSEKGAGTGELFFGEGSRLTVL.

CDR3: CASSPVAVQPQHF. CDR3 nucleotide sequence: TGCGCCAGCAGCCCAGTCGCAGTTCAGCCCCAGCATTTT. The chain recombines TRBV4-1 with TRBJ1-5, with D hard to call. Germline values: CDR1 MGHRA, CDR2 YSYEKL. This CDR3 region has 13 residues. Trimming took 4 bases from V and 6 from J, leaving 10 bases between them.

The CDR3 DNA follows: TGTGCCAGCAGCTTGGGTGGTGGCAATCCGGGGACCCAGTACTTC. Translation: CASSLGGGNPGTQYF. The V call is TRBV5-4, the J call TRBJ2-5; D gene uncertain. Germline V gene lookup returns CDR1 SGHNT and CDR2 YYREEE (reference sequence). Trimming took off 0 bases at V and 7 bases at J, with 16 bases between the two ends. The CDR3 runs 15 residues.

The chain employs TRBV19 and TRBJ2-5; 13 positions agree with TRBD2. Germline trimming cut 8 bases from V and 2 bases from J; bases unmatched to any gene: 11. Germline V gene lookup returns CDR1 LNHDA and CDR2 SQIVND (reference sequence). The CDR3 totals 17 residues. CDR3 sequence (DNA): TGTGCCAGTGGTCCGGGACTAGCGGGGCCCATGCAAGAGACCCAGTACTTC. Its protein is CASGPGLAGPMQETQYF. The complete variable domain, with remaining parts taken from reference TRBV19 and TRBJ2-5, reads DGGITQSPKYLFRKEGQNVTLSCEQNLNHDAMYWYRQDPGQGLRLIYYSQIVNDFQKGDIAEGYSVSREKKESFPLTVTSAQKNPTAFYLCASGPGLAGPMQETQYFGPGTRLLVL.

The J gene is TRBJ1-1, the V gene TRBV5-1; weak D call: TRBD1 (5 bases). V was trimmed by 0 bases and J by 4 bases, leaving 13 bases between them. In germline, CDR1 is SGHRS, CDR2 YFSETQ. This CDR3 has 15 amino acids. The CDR3 spells CASSLGRGGVTEAFF. CDR3 DNA: TGCGCCAGCAGCTTGGGGCGGGGAGGGGTCACTGAAGCTTTCTTT.

V usage is TRBV19 and J usage is TRBJ2-3; 10 bases align to TRBD1. The CDR3 has 14 amino acids. Trimming removed 4 bases from V and 4 bases from J; junction bases left unmatched: 2. CDR1 and CDR2 (germline): LNHDA, SQIVND (reference sequence). The CDR3 region has the DNA TGTGCCAGTAGTACCGGACAGGGGGCAGATACGCAGTATTTT. Residues: CASSTGQGADTQYF.